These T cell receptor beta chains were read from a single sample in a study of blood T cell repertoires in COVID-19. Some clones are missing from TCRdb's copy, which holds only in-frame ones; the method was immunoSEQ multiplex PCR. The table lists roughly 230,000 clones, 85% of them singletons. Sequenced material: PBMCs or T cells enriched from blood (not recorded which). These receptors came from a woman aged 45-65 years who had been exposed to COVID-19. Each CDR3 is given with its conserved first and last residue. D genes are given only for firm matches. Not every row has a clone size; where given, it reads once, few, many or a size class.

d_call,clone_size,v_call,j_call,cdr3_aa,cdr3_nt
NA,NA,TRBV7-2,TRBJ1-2,CASSYRKNDSSSNYGYTF,TGTGCCAGCAGTTACCGGAAGAACGACAGCTCTTCTAACTATGGCTACACCTTC
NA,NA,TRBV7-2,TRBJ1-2,CASSLAVQDVSDGYTF,TGTGCCAGCAGCTTAGCGGTACAGGACGTGAGTGATGGCTACACCTTC
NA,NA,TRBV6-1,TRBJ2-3,CASSETLDSTDTQYF,TGTGCCAGCAGTGAAACCCTGGACTCCACAGATACGCAGTATTTT
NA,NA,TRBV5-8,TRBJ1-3,CASSLEGGRYNTIYF,TGTGCCAGCAGCTTGGAAGGGGGAAGGTACAACACCATATATTTT
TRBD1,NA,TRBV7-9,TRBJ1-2,CASSWTGTGGLGYTF,TGTGCCAGCAGCTGGACCGGGACAGGGGGCTTAGGCTACACCTTC
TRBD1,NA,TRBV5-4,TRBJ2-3,CASSQGDSIIDTQYF,TGTGCCAGCAGCCAGGGGGACAGTATTATAGATACGCAGTATTTT
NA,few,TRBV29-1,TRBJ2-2,CSVRTGTGELFF,TGCAGCGTTCGGACTGGAACCGGGGAGCTGTTTTTT
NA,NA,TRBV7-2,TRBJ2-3,CASSLDRAVNTQYF,TGTGCCAGCAGCTTAGACAGGGCGGTAAATACGCAGTATTTT
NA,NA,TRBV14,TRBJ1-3,CASSLRTGTGNTIYF,TGTGCCAGCAGCCTTCGGACGGGAACTGGAAACACCATATATTTT
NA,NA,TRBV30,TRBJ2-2,CAWDTGTGELFF,TGTGCCTGGGATACAGGGACCGGGGAGCTGTTTTTT
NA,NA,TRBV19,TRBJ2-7,CASSPRALSYEQYF,TGTGCCAGTAGTCCCAGGGCCCTCTCCTACGAGCAGTACTTC
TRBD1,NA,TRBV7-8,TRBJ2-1,CASSSRGMRVEQFF,TGTGCCAGCAGCTCCAGGGGGATGAGGGTCGAGCAGTTCTTC
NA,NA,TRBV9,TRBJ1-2,CASSPRQENYGYTF,TGTGCCAGCAGCCCCCGACAGGAAAACTATGGCTACACCTTC
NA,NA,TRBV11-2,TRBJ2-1,CASSLSGEQFF,TGTGCCAGCAGCCTAAGCGGCGAGCAGTTCTTC
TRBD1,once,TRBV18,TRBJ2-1,CASSPDRVNEQFF,TGTGCCAGCTCACCGGACAGGGTAAATGAGCAGTTCTTC
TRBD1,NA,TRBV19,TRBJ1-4,CASNQRGPPTNEKLFF,TGTGCCAGTAACCAGAGGGGGCCCCCAACTAATGAAAAACTGTTTTTT
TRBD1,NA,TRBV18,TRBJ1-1,CASSPRQGRRGTEAFF,TGTGCCAGCTCACCCCGACAGGGGCGCAGGGGCACTGAAGCTTTCTTT
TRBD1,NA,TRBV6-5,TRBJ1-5,CASSGTGVSNQPQHF,TGTGCCAGCAGCGGGACAGGGGTGAGCAATCAGCCCCAGCATTTT
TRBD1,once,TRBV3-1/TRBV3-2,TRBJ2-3,CASSQDRGRQGGASSTDTQYF,TGTGCCAGCAGCCAAGATCGGGGTCGACAGGGGGGGGCCTCAAGCACAGATACGCAGTATTTT
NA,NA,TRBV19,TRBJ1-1,CASSTPQGGSEAFF,TGTGCCAGTAGTACCCCTCAGGGAGGGAGTGAAGCTTTCTTT
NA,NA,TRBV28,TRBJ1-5,CASNINGGLGNQPQHF,TGTGCCAGCAACATAAACGGGGGGTTGGGCAATCAGCCCCAGCATTTT
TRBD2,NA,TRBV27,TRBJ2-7,CASSLQAGGTREQYF,TGTGCCAGCAGCCTGCAAGCGGGGGGAACGAGGGAGCAGTACTTC
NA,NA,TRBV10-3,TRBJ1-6,CAISGGGLASNSPLHF,TGTGCCATCAGTGGGGGGGGATTGGCAAGTAATTCACCCCTCCACTTT
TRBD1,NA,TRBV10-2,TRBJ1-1,CASSVVTGGEAFF,TGCGCCAGCAGTGTGGTGACAGGGGGTGAAGCTTTCTTT
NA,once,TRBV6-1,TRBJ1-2,CASSETGGWYGYTF,TGTGCCAGCAGTGAAACGGGGGGTTGGTATGGCTACACCTTC
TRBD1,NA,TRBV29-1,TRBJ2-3,CSAKTGGLADTQYF,TGCAGCGCTAAGACAGGGGGCCTCGCAGATACGCAGTATTTT
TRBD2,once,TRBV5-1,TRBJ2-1,CASRLAGDNEQFF,TGCGCCAGCAGGCTAGCGGGGGACAATGAGCAGTTCTTC